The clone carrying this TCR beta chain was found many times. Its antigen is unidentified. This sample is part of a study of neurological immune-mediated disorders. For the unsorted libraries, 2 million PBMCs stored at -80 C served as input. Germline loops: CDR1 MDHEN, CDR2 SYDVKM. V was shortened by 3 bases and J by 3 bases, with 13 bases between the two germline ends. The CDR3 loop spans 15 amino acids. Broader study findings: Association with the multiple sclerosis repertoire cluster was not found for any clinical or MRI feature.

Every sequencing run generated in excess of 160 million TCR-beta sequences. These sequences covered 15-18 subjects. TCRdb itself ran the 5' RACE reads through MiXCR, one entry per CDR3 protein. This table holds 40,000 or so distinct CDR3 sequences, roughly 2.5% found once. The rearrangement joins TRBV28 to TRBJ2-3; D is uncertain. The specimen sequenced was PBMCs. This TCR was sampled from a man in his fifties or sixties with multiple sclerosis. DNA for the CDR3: TGTGCCAGCAGTTTCCGCTCGGACGGAACAGATACGCAGTATTTT. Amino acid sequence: CASSFRSDGTDTQYF.